The next 19 T cell receptor beta chains were all read from a single sample in a study of control samples from healthy donors and cancer patients. Assay: immunoSEQ multiplex PCR; the TCRdb copy retains only in-frame clones and omits some. The sample lists about 180,000 clones, 75% to 95% occurring once. Material for sequencing was blood. The receptors derive from a middle-aged woman in good health.

This chain uses TRBV5-4 with TRBJ2-1, with D perhaps TRBD1 (5 bases). V was pared by 5 bases and J by 5 bases, with 17 bases between. The CDR3 has 15 amino acids. The germline V gene encodes CDR1 SGHNT and CDR2 YYREEE (reference sequence). The CDR3 sequence: CASSSPWGRDNEQFF. The CDR3 DNA follows: TGTGCCAGCAGTTCCCCTTGGGGCCGCGACAATGAGCAGTTCTTC.

The chain is built from TRBV6-5 and TRBJ2-7, with TRBD1 as a possible D gene (6 bases). Germline CDR1 and CDR2: MNHEY and SVGAGI. This CDR3 spans 13 amino acids. The V gene lost 4 bases and the J gene lost 4 bases, with 11 bases spanning the gap. The CDR3 sequence is CASSWGRGYEQYF. The CDR3 nucleotides read TGTGCCAGCAGTTGGGGCAGGGGTTACGAGCAGTACTTC.

The chain combines TRBV10-3 with TRBJ1-5; 7 bases align to TRBD1. Germline trimming cut 0 bases from V and 8 bases from J; bases unmatched to any gene: 7. The CDR3 spans 15 residues. CDR1 is ENHRY and CDR2 is SYGVKD in the germline V gene. CDR3 sequence reads: CAISESEGAFEPQHF. The CDR3 DNA follows: TGTGCCATCAGTGAGTCGGAGGGGGCGTTTGAGCCCCAGCATTTT.

This clone has at least ten counts. V and J are TRBV6-5 and TRBJ2-1; TRBD2 aligns across 7 bases. The CDR3 contains 13 residues. Germline-derived CDR1 and CDR2 are MNHEY and SVGAGI. V shed 8 bases, J shed 3 bases, and the junction held 4 bases outside the gene matches. CDR3 sequence (DNA): TGTGCCAGCCACAGCGGGGACTACAATGAGCAGTTCTTC. Translating gives CASHSGDYNEQFF.

The CDR3 loop is CASSFTQADTQYF. Written as DNA, the CDR3 is TGTGCCAGCAGCTTTACTCAGGCAGATACGCAGTATTTT. This chain uses TRBV11-3 with TRBJ2-3, with D unresolved. CDR1 and CDR2 (germline): SGHNT, YENEEA. Trimming removed 3 bases at V and 4 bases at J, with 8 bases between. There are 13 residues in the CDR3.

This rearrangement joins TRBV6-5 to TRBJ2-5; the D is unclear. V gave up 6 bases and J gave up 3 bases, with 14 bases separating them. The CDR3 consists of 14 residues. CDR1 and CDR2 (germline): MNHEY, SVGAGI. In DNA form, the CDR3 reads TGTGCCAGCAGCGTAAGAGAGATTGAAGAGACCCAGTACTTC. Its protein product is CASSVREIEETQYF.

The chain uses TRBV6-5 and TRBJ2-2, with D tentatively TRBD1 (5 bases). Germline CDR1 is MNHEY and CDR2 is SVGAGI. Trimming left V 5 bases short and J 0 bases short, with 7 bases between. The CDR3 sequence is 14 residues long. DNA for the CDR3: TGTGCCAGCAGTCCAGGGTCGAACACCGGGGAGCTGTTTTTT. Translating gives CASSPGSNTGELFF.

As for this clone: A read error is possible here, since a much larger clone lies one base away. The V call is TRBV25-1, the J call TRBJ2-1, with 8 bases that match TRBD2. The germline CDR1 and CDR2 sequences are MGHDK and SYGVNS. V lost 4 bases, J lost 1 base, and 0 bases stayed unmatched. The CDR3 is 14 residues long. Here the CDR3 reads CASSAGGSYNEQFF. The CDR3 region has the DNA TGTGCCAGCAGTGCGGGGGGGTCCTACAATGAGCAGTTCTTC.

This clone was observed once. The chain uses TRBV6-5 and TRBJ2-3; perhaps TRBD2 as D (5 bases). The CDR3 runs 15 residues. V was shortened by 5 bases and J by 1 base, with 13 bases between the two germline ends. From germline, CDR1 is MNHEY and CDR2 SVGAGI. The CDR3 DNA sequence: TGTGCCAGCAGTATAGGACTCGTCGGCACAGATACGCAGTATTTT. It translates to CASSIGLVGTDTQYF.

V gene TRBV3-1 (or the pseudogene TRBV3-2) combines with J gene TRBJ1-1; 10 nucleotides align to TRBD1. The CDR3 length is 15 residues. Trimming removed 5 bases from V and 1 base from J; junction bases left unmatched: 4. Germline values: CDR1 LGHDT, CDR2 YNNKEL (reference sequence). The CDR3 sequence is CASSAWDRGNTEAFF. The CDR3 nucleotides read TGTGCCAGCAGCGCATGGGACAGGGGGAACACTGAAGCTTTCTTT.

This clone was recorded once. One end of the junction is discordant with germline, which a read error may explain. The chain carries TRBV27 and TRBJ2-5, with D perhaps matching TRBD1 or TRBD2 (5 bases each). Germline lookup yields CDR1 MNHEY and CDR2 SMNVEV (reference sequence). The CDR3 is 14 amino acids. CDR3 region: CASRPTGAKEAQYF. The DNA for the CDR3 is TGTGCCAGCAGACCTACCGGGGCAAAAGAGGCCCAGTACTTC.

V is TRBV5-1 and J is TRBJ1-1, with D uncertain. CDR1 is SGHRS, CDR2 YFSETQ, per germline. Trimming stripped 0 bases from V and 0 bases from J, with 15 bases between. The CDR3 is 17 residues long. The CDR3 DNA reads TGCGCCAGCAGCTTGGGATCAAACCCGGGAATGAACACTGAAGCTTTCTTT. It codes for CASSLGSNPGMNTEAFF.

The chain links TRBV12-5 to TRBJ1-5; the D gene is possibly TRBD1 (5 bases). This CDR3 is 13 amino acids long. Trimming shortened V by 7 bases and J by 11 bases, and 18 bases separated the two germline ends. Germline values: CDR1 LGHNT, CDR2 FRNRAP. The CDR3 sequence: CASALGDASSQHF. In nucleotides, the CDR3 is TGTGCTAGTGCCTTGGGGGACGCCTCGTCCCAGCATTTT. Full variable domain (outside the CDR3, taken from reference TRBV12-5 and TRBJ1-5): DARVTQTPRHKVTEMGQEVTMRCQPILGHNTVFWYRQTMMQGLELLAYFRNRAPLDDSGMPKDRFSAEMPDATLATLKIQPSEPRDSAVYFCASALGDASSQHFGDGTRLSIL.

This clone was picked up a small number of times. The CDR3 here is CASSLNRNSNQPQHF. The CDR3, as DNA: TGTGCCAGCAGCTTAAATAGAAATAGCAATCAGCCCCAGCATTTT. The V call is TRBV5-6, the J call TRBJ1-5; D remains unclear. From germline, CDR1 is SGHDT and CDR2 YYEEEE. V shed 2 bases and J shed 0 bases, with 9 bases lying between them. The CDR3 has 15 amino acids.

The rearrangement links TRBV5-4 to TRBJ2-7, with no clear D. CDR1 is SGHNT, CDR2 YYREEE, per germline (reference sequence). The CDR3 runs 14 residues. V lost 0 bases and J 6 bases, leaving 13 bases between the germline ends. CDR3 sequence: CASSLARASAEQYF. CDR3 nucleotide sequence: TGTGCCAGCAGCTTGGCCCGGGCCTCGGCCGAGCAGTACTTC.

This chain joins TRBV23-1 and TRBJ2-4; 9 bases agree with TRBD2. TRBV23-1 is an ORF for which the function is uncertain. This CDR3 is 20 amino acids long. V was pared by 4 bases and J by 0 bases, with 16 bases of the junction left unmatched. The CDR3 sequence: CASSLLTELAGHLAKNIQYF. Written as DNA, the CDR3 is TGCGCCAGCAGTCTTTTGACGGAGCTAGCGGGGCATCTAGCCAAAAACATTCAGTACTTC.

The rearrangement joins TRBV10-3 to TRBJ2-6; 7 nucleotides align to TRBD1. Germline trimming cut 6 bases from V and 2 bases from J; bases unmatched to any gene: 1. This CDR3 spans 14 amino acids. Germline V gene data show CDR1 as ENHRY and CDR2 as SYGVKD. The DNA of the CDR3 is TGTGCCATCAGCGACAGGGCTGGGGCCAACGTCCTGACTTTC. This sequence encodes CAISDRAGANVLTF.

J is TRBJ2-7 and V is TRBV15; 7 bases map to TRBD1. Germline CDR1 is LNHNV and CDR2 is YYDKDF (reference sequence). V was clipped by 3 bases and J by 6 bases; unmatched bases: 11. The CDR3 contains 15 residues. The CDR3 region is CATSRDGQAAGEQYF. CDR3 nucleotide sequence: TGTGCCACCAGCAGGGACGGACAGGCGGCTGGCGAGCAGTACTTC. The full variable domain, with the rest looked up from reference TRBV15 and TRBJ2-7, is DAMVIQNPRYQVTQFGKPVTLSCSQTLNHNVMYWYQQKSSQAPKLLFHYYDKDFNNEADTPDNFQSRRPNTSFCFLDIRSPGLGDTAMYLCATSRDGQAAGEQYFGPGTRLTVT.

The chain uses TRBV18 and TRBJ2-5, with TRBD2 matching over 10 bases. Germline V gene lookup returns CDR1 KGHSH and CDR2 LQKENI. The CDR3 is made up of 15 amino acids. The V and J ends lost 3 bases and 2 bases, in that order; junction bases with no gene match: 3. CDR3 DNA: TGTGCCAGCTCACCTAGCGGGGGGAGTCAAGAGACCCAGTACTTC. This codes for CASSPSGGSQETQYF.